The clone carrying this TCR beta chain showed up many times. Combining a sample-barcoded 5' primer with a J-beta primer mix, a second PCR ran for roughly 6 to 12 cycles. TCRdb independently ran MiXCR on the 5' RACE reads; one entry per CDR3 protein. This table has 700,000 to 800,000 distinct CDR3 sequences, about 42% appearing once. This entry belongs to a study of blood T cells in healthy people across ages. V was shortened by 1 base and J by 5 bases, with 6 bases between the two germline ends. The CDR3 is 13 residues long. Germline V lookup: CDR1 SGHNT, CDR2 YENEEA. Sample: blood. V and J are TRBV11-3 and TRBJ2-1; D gene unclear. This TCR came from a woman between 55 and 75 years old in good health. Here the CDR3 DNA reads TGTGCCAGCAGCTTAGGCCTGGACAATGAGCAGTTCTTC. Protein sequence: CASSLGLDNEQFF.